Each of the 27 T cell receptor beta chains below was sequenced from the same sample in a study of shared clonotypes between healthy human individuals. Naivety among CD8 cells was defined by CD45RO negativity and positive CCR7 selection, thereby excluding terminally differentiated effector memory CD45RA+ cells. Assay used: immunoSEQ multiplex PCR; TCRdb lists only in-frame clones, some missing. The profile shows nearly 2 million clones, approximately 94% of them singletons. The sequenced sample was naive CD8+ T cells sorted from blood. The receptors were sampled from a young man in good health.

The V call is TRBV7-6, the J call TRBJ2-7; 10 nucleotides agree with TRBD2. Trimming cost V 1 base and J 5 bases; bases outside gene matches: 8. The V gene's germline CDR1 is SGHVS and CDR2 FNYEAQ. The CDR3 extends over 16 amino acids. The CDR3 spells CASSLDRWTSGDEQYF. CDR3 coding DNA: TGTGCCAGCAGCTTAGACCGTTGGACTAGCGGCGACGAGCAGTACTTC.

The chain uses TRBV7-9 and TRBJ2-7; D possibly corresponds to TRBD2 (6 bases). Trimming cost V 0 bases and J 9 bases, with 9 bases left between them. Germline values: CDR1 SEHNR, CDR2 FQNEAQ (reference sequence). CDR3 length: 12 residues. The CDR3 DNA follows: TGTGCCAGCAGCTTAGCGCCGGAGGGGCAGTACTTC. This encodes CASSLAPEGQYF.

The CDR3 loop reads CASSLGGEGVHNEQFF. CDR3 DNA sequence: TGTGCCAGCAGCTTAGGGGGAGAGGGGGTCCACAATGAGCAGTTCTTC. The J gene is TRBJ2-1, the V gene TRBV7-6; a weak D match, TRBD1 (6 bases). V gave up 1 base and J gave up 5 bases, with 15 bases separating them. Germline V gives CDR1 SGHVS, CDR2 FNYEAQ. The CDR3 is 16 amino acids.

The rearrangement links TRBV7-3 to TRBJ1-1; TRBD1 agrees at 7 bases. There are 14 residues in the CDR3. V lost 4 bases, J lost 10 bases, and 12 bases stayed unmatched. Looked up from germline, CDR1 is SGHTA and CDR2 is FQGTGA. The CDR3 region is CASSSTGLGIGAFF. CDR3 DNA: TGTGCCAGCAGCTCGACAGGGCTAGGAATTGGAGCTTTCTTT.

The chain is built from TRBV6-5 and TRBJ2-7, with 10 bases that match TRBD2. V gave up 5 bases and J gave up 0 bases; unmatched junction bases: 1. Germline lookup yields CDR1 MNHEY and CDR2 SVGAGI. CDR3 length: 14 residues. The CDR3 nucleotides read TGTGCCAGCAGTACTAGCGGGGACTCCTACGAGCAGTACTTC. Amino acids: CASSTSGDSYEQYF.

The chain is built from TRBV27 and TRBJ2-1; 8 nucleotides line up with TRBD2. This CDR3 has 16 residues. Germline V gene data show CDR1 as MNHEY and CDR2 as SMNVEV (reference sequence). The V segment lost 6 bases and the J segment 4 bases; nucleotides outside the gene matches: 11. CDR3: CASSPSGRATYNEQFF. CDR3 coding DNA: TGTGCCAGCAGCCCTTCCGGGAGGGCCACGTACAATGAGCAGTTCTTC.

This clone was seen once. The rearrangement uses TRBV30 and TRBJ1-1; D ambiguous. The CDR3 runs 12 residues. Germline V gene data show CDR1 as GTSNPN and CDR2 as SVGIG (reference sequence). V was shortened by 3 bases and J by 6 bases, with 11 bases between the two germline ends. The CDR3: CAWSGEWPEAFF. The DNA for the CDR3 is TGTGCCTGGAGCGGGGAATGGCCTGAAGCTTTCTTT.

The CDR3 DNA follows: TGTGCCAGCAGTTACGTACAGTCTTTCGAGACCCAGTACTTC. It specifies CASSYVQSFETQYF. The gene calls are TRBV6-5 and TRBJ2-5, with D unclear. Trimming removed 2 bases from V and 5 bases from J, with 12 bases in between. The germline CDR1 and CDR2 sequences are MNHEY and SVGAGI. The CDR3 sequence is 14 residues long.

The rearrangement joins TRBV5-6 to TRBJ1-1; D remains ambiguous. Germline loops: CDR1 SGHDT, CDR2 YYEEEE. Deletions cut 2 bases from V and 1 base from J, with 15 bases between. The CDR3 totals 16 residues. DNA for the CDR3: TGTGCCAGCAGCTTTTTTTTTGTAGAGGGGAACACTGAAGCTTTCTTT. This translates into CASSFFFVEGNTEAFF.

The chain is built from TRBV5-1 and TRBJ1-1; TRBD1 aligns across 7 bases. CDR1 SGHRS and CDR2 YFSETQ come from the germline V gene. This CDR3 has 17 amino acids. J lost 0 bases, V lost 2 bases, and 10 bases had no gene match. CDR3: CASSFKLTGQLNTEAFF. DNA of the CDR3: TGCGCCAGCAGCTTCAAGCTAACGGGACAGCTGAACACTGAAGCTTTCTTT.

The chain recombines TRBV25-1 with TRBJ2-2; D unresolved. Trimming stripped 6 bases from V and 5 bases from J, with 4 bases between. The germline CDR1 and CDR2 sequences are MGHDK and SYGVNS. The CDR3 has 11 amino acids. The CDR3 reads CASSQTGELFF. For the CDR3, the DNA is TGTGCCAGCAGCCAAACCGGGGAGCTGTTTTTT.

The genes are TRBV9 and TRBJ2-5; 10 bases match TRBD2. V lost 1 base to trimming and J lost 2 bases; unmatched junction nucleotides: 5. Germline lookup yields CDR1 SGDLS and CDR2 YYNGEE. The CDR3 is 16 residues long. The CDR3 protein is CASSVRTSGDQETQYF. The DNA for the CDR3 is TGTGCCAGCAGCGTAAGGACTAGCGGCGATCAAGAGACCCAGTACTTC.

The V gene is TRBV7-2, the J gene TRBJ2-2; tentative D call: TRBD1 (5 bases). The germline V gene encodes CDR1 SGHTA and CDR2 FQGNSA. This CDR3 is 14 amino acids long. Trimming stripped 5 bases from V and 6 bases from J, with 13 bases between. The CDR3 nucleotides read TGTGCCAGCAGCCCCAAGGGGCCCTCCGGGGAGCTGTTTTTT. Protein: CASSPKGPSGELFF.

The sample holds one count of this clone. This sequence joins TRBV4-1 and TRBJ2-7, with a tentative D call TRBD1 (5 bases). The CDR3 spans 15 residues. Per the germline V gene, CDR1 is MGHRA and CDR2 is YSYEKL. Between the trimmed V and J ends, which lost 0 bases and 2 bases, there was a span of 11 bases. In nucleotides, the CDR3 is TGCGCCAGCAGCCAAGAAAAGGGGCCCGCCTACGAGCAGTACTTC. It yields the protein CASSQEKGPAYEQYF.

V is TRBV6-1 and J is TRBJ2-7; no clear D gene. Germline-derived CDR1 and CDR2 are MNHNS and SASEGT. The CDR3 is made up of 10 amino acids. Here the CDR3 DNA reads TGTACCACAAATAGCCACGAGCAGTACTTC. The encoded protein is CTTNSHEQYF.

This clone was recorded a few times. The CDR3 region has the DNA TGTGCCAGCAGGGAGGAGGGGGACACTGAAGCTTTCTTT. It codes for CASREEGDTEAFF. The chain recombines TRBV27 with TRBJ1-1; weak D call: TRBD1 (6 bases). This CDR3 is built from 13 residues. The ends were cut back, 6 bases at V and 3 bases at J, with 11 bases in the middle. Germline CDR1 is MNHEY and CDR2 is SMNVEV (reference sequence).

As for this clone: The junction departs from the called germline gene at one end, perhaps through a read error. This chain uses TRBV25-1 with TRBJ2-4, with D unresolved. The CDR3 spans 13 residues. Germline V gene lookup returns CDR1 MGHDK and CDR2 SYGVNS. The CDR3 DNA reads TGTGCCAGCTCAGCGCCAGCCGAAAACATTCAGTACTTC. Its protein is CASSAPAENIQYF.

Only one count was recorded for this clone. The V gene is TRBV4-2, the J gene TRBJ2-7, with D maybe TRBD2 (6 bases). This CDR3 has 15 amino acids. The V gene lost 3 bases and the J gene lost 3 bases, with 15 bases spanning the gap. Germline V gene sequence: CDR1 LGHNA, CDR2 YNFKEQ. CDR3 in amino acids: CASSHGLPTSYEQYF. CDR3 DNA: TGTGCCAGCAGCCATGGACTACCCACCAGCTACGAGCAGTACTTC.

This sequence joins TRBV7-9 and TRBJ1-1; D unclear. Trimming cost V 4 bases and J 0 bases, with 12 bases left between them. The germline gives CDR1 SEHNR, CDR2 FQNEAQ (reference sequence). CDR3 length: 15 amino acids. CDR3 sequence (DNA): TGTGCCAGCAGCTCTTCCACGGAGATGAACACTGAAGCTTTCTTT. Its translation is CASSSSTEMNTEAFF. Combining the CDR3 with reference TRBV7-9 and TRBJ1-1 gives the whole variable domain DTGVSQNPRHKITKRGQNVTFRCDPISEHNRLYWYRQTLGQGPEFLTYFQNEAQLEKSRLLSDRFSAERPKGSFSTLEIQRTEQGDSAMYLCASSSSTEMNTEAFFGQGTRLTVV.

This clone was recorded once. The chain has TRBV27 and TRBJ2-2, with 10 bases that match TRBD1. Germline V gene data show CDR1 as MNHEY and CDR2 as SMNVEV (reference sequence). CDR3 size: 17 residues. With V trimmed by 5 bases and J by 5 bases, 11 bases remained unmatched. The CDR3 nucleotides are TGTGCCAGCAGTCGGGACAGGGGTGCGGAAGGGACCGGGGAGCTGTTTTTT. It codes for CASSRDRGAEGTGELFF.

The V gene is TRBV27, the J gene TRBJ2-1; D uncertain. V was trimmed by 0 bases and J by 4 bases, leaving 7 bases between them. This CDR3 has 14 amino acids. Per germline, CDR1 MNHEY and CDR2 SMNVEV (reference sequence). The CDR3 DNA reads as TGTGCCAGCAGTTTATCAGCTGAATACAATGAGCAGTTCTTC. This translates into CASSLSAEYNEQFF.

The chain recombines TRBV2 with TRBJ2-6; the D gene is possibly TRBD1 (6 bases). Germline CDR1 SNHLY, CDR2 FYNNEI. This CDR3 has 16 amino acids. V lost 4 bases to trimming and J lost 6 bases, with 16 bases between them. CDR3 nucleotide sequence: TGTGCCAGCAGTGCCAGGGACACCGTTCCGGCCAACGTCCTGACTTTC. This gives the protein CASSARDTVPANVLTF.

This clone has only one observation. This rearrangement joins TRBV7-9 to TRBJ2-2; the match to TRBD1 covers 9 bases. The CDR3 has 17 amino acids. The germline V gene has CDR1 SEHNR and CDR2 FQNEAQ (reference sequence). V trimming: 4 bases; J trimming: 2 bases; junction bases outside the gene matches: 8. The CDR3 coding sequence is TGTGCCAGCAGCTCCCGGGACAGGGCTACAAACACCGGGGAGCTGTTTTTT. Translation: CASSSRDRATNTGELFF.

This chain joins TRBV6-6 and TRBJ2-7; 7 bases match TRBD2. The CDR3 has 14 amino acids. The ends lost 6 bases at V and 2 bases at J; junction bases unmatched: 7. CDR1 is MNHNY and CDR2 is SVGAGI in the germline V gene (reference sequence). CDR3 coding DNA: TGTGCCAGCAGCCCCGGGGGGACGGCCTACGAGCAGTACTTC. Encoded protein: CASSPGGTAYEQYF.

As concerns this clone: The sample carries other DNA sequences with the same CDR3. The J gene is TRBJ2-3, the V gene TRBV9; 7 nucleotides agree with TRBD1. The length of the CDR3 is 14 residues. In germline, CDR1 is SGDLS, CDR2 YYNGEE. Unmatched junction bases numbered 3, after V lost 3 bases and J lost 2 bases. CDR3 amino acids: CASSAQGLTDTQYF. CDR3 sequence (DNA): TGTGCCAGCAGCGCACAGGGGCTCACAGATACGCAGTATTTT.

The chain recombines TRBV14 with TRBJ2-1; D is unclear. Germline CDR1 and CDR2: SGHDN and FVKESK. Trimming removed 1 base at V and 0 bases at J, with 7 bases between. The CDR3 sequence is 15 residues long. The CDR3 DNA follows: TGTGCCAGCAGCCAAGGTGCCACCTCCTACAATGAGCAGTTCTTC. Encoded protein: CASSQGATSYNEQFF.

This clone was seen once. The CDR3 DNA reads TGTGCCTGGAGTAGTACGGGAGAGCCTCGGGGCACAGATACGCAGTATTTT. Translating it yields CAWSSTGEPRGTDTQYF. The chain uses TRBV30 and TRBJ2-3; perhaps TRBD2 as D (6 bases). CDR3 length: 17 amino acids. Trimming removed 2 bases at V and 1 base at J, with 19 bases between. Germline V gene data show CDR1 as GTSNPN and CDR2 as SVGIG (reference sequence).